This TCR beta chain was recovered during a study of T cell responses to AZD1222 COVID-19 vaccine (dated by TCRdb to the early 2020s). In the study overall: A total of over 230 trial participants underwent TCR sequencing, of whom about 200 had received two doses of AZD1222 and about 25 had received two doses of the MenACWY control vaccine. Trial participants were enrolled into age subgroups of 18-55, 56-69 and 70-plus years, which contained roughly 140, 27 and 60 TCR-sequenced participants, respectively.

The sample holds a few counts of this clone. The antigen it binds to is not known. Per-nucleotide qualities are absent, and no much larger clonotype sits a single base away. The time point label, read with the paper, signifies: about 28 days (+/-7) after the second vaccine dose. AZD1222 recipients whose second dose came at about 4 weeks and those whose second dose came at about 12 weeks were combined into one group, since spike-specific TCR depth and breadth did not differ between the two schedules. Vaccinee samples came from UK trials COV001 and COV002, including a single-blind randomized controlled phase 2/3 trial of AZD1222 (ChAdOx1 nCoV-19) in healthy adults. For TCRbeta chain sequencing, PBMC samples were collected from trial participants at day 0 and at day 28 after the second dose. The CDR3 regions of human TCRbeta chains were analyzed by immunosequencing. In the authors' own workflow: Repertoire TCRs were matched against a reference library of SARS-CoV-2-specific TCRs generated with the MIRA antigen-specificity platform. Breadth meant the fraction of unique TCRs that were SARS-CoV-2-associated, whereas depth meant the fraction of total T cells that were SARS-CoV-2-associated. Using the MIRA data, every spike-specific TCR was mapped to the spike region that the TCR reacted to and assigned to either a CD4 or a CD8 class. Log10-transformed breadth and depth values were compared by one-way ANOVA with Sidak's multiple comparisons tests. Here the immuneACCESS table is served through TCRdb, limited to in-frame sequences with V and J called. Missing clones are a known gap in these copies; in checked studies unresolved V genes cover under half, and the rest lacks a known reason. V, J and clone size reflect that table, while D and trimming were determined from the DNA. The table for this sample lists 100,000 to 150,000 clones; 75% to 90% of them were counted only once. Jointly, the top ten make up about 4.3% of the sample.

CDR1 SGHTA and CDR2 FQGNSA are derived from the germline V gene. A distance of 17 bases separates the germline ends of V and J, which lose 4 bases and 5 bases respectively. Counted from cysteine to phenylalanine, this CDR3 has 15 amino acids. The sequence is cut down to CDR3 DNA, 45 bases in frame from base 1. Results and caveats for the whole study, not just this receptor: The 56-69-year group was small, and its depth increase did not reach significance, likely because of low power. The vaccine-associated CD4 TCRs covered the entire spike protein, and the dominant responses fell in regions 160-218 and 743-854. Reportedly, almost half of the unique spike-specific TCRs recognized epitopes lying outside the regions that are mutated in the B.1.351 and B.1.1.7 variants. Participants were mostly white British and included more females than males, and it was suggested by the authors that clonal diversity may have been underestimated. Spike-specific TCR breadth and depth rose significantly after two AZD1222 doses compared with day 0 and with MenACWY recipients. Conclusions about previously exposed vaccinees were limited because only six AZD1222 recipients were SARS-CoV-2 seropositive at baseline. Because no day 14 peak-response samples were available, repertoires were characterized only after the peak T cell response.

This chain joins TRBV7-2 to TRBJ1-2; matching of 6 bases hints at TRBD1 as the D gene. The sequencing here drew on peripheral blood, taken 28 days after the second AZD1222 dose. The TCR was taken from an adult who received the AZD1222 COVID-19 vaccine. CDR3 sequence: CASSSTDSYSYGYTF. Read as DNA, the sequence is TGTGCCAGCAGCTCGACGGACAGTTACTCTTATGGCTACACCTTC.